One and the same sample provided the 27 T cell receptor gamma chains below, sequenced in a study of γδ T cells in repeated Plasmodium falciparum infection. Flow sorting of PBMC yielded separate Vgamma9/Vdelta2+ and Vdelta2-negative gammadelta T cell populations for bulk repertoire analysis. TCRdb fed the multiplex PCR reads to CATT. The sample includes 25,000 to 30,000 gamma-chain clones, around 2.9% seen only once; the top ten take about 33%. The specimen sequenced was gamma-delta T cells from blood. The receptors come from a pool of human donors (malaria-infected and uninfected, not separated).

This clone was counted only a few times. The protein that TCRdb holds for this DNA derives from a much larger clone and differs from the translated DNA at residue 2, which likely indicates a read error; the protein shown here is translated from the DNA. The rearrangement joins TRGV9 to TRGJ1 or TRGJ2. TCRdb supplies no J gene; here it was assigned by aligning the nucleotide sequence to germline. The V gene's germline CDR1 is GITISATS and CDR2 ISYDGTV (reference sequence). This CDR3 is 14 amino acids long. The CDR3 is CTLWETQDYYKKLF. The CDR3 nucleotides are TGTACCTTGTGGGAGACCCAGGATTATTATAAGAAACTCTTT.

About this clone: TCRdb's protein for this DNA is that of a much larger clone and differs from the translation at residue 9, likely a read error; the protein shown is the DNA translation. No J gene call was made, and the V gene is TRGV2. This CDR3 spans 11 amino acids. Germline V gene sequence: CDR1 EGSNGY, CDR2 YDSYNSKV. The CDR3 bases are TGTGCCACCTGGGGAACCTATAAGAGACTCTTT. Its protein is CATWGTYKRLF.

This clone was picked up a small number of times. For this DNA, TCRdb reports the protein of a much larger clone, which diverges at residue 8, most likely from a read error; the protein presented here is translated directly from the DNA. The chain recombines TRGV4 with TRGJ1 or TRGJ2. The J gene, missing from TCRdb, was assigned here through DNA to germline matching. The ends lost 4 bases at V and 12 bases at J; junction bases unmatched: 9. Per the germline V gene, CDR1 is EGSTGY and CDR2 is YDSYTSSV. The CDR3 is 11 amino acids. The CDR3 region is CATWEGAGKLF. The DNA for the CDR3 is TGTGCCACCTGGGAGGGTGCGGGGAAACTCTTT.

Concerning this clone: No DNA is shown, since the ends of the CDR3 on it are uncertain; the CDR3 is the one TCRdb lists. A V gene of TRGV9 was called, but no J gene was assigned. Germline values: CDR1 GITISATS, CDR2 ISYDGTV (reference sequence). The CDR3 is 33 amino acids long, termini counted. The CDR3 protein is CALWEGYRDYIRNSLAVEQHWLSQVSIGRIQHF.

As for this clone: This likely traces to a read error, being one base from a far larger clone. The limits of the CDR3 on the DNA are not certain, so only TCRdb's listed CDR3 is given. The CDR3 protein is CATWDGAIRNSLAVEQHLLSQVSIGRIQHF. V gene assignment gives TRGV2, but the J gene was left uncalled. The CDR3 is made up of 30 amino acids, end residues included. Looked up from germline, CDR1 is EGSNGY and CDR2 is YDSYNSKV.

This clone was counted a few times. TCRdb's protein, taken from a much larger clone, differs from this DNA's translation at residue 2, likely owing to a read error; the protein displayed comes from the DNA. CDR3 nucleotide sequence: TGTACCTTGTGGGAGGTAGTGGATTATTATAAGAAACTCTTT. It codes for CTLWEVVDYYKKLF. The V gene is TRGV9, the J gene TRGJ1 or TRGJ2. Matching the DNA to germline supplied the J gene, which TCRdb does not give. Germline V gene lookup returns CDR1 GITISATS and CDR2 ISYDGTV (reference sequence). This CDR3 has 14 residues.

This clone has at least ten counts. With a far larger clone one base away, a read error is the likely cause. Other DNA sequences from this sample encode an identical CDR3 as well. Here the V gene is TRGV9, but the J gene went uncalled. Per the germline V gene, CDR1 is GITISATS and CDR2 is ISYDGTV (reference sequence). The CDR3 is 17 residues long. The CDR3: CALWEGKQELGKKIKVF. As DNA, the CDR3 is TGTGCCTTGTGGGAAGGAAAACAAGAGTTGGGCAAAAAAATCAAAGTATTT.

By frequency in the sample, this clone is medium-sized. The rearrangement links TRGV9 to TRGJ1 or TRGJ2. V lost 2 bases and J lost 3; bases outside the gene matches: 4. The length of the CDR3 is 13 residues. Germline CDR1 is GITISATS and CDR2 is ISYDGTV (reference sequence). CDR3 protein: CALWEDVYYKKLF. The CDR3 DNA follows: TGTGCCTTGTGGGAGGACGTTTATTATAAGAAACTCTTT.

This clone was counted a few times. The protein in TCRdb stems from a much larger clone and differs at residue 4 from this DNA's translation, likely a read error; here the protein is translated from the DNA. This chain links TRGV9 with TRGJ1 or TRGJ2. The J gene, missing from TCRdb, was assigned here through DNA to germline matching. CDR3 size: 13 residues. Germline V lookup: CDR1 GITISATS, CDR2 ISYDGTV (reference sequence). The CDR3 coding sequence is TGTGCCTTGCGGGAGGTGTACTGTTATAAGAAACTCTTT. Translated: CALREVYCYKKLF.

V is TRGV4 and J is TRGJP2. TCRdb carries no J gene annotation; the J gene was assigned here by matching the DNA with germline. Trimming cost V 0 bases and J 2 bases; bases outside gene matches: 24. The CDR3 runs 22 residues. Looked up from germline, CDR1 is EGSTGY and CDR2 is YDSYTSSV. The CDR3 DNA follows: TGTGCCACCTGGGATGGGCTAGGGCCCATAGTAAATTATCGGAGTAGTGATTGGATCAAGACGTTT. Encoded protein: CATWDGLGPIVNYRSSDWIKTF.

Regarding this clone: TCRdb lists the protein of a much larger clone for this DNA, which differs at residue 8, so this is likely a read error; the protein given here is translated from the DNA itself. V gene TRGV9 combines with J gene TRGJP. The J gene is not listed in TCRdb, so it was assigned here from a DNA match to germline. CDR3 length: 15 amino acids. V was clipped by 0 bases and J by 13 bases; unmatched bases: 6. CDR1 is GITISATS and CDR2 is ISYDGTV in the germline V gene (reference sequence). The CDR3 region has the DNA TGTGCCTTGTGGGAGGTGACCCCCGGCAAAAAAATCAAGGTATTT. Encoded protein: CALWEVTPGKKIKVF.

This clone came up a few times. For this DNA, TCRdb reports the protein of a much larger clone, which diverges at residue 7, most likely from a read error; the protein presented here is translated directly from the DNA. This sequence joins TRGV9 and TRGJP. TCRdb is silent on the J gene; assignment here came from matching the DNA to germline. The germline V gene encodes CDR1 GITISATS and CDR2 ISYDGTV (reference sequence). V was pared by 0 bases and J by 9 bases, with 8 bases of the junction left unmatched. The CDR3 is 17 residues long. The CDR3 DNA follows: TGTGCCTTGTGGGAGGTGGAAGGGGGGTTGGGCAAAAAAATCAAGGTATTT. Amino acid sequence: CALWEVEGGLGKKIKVF.

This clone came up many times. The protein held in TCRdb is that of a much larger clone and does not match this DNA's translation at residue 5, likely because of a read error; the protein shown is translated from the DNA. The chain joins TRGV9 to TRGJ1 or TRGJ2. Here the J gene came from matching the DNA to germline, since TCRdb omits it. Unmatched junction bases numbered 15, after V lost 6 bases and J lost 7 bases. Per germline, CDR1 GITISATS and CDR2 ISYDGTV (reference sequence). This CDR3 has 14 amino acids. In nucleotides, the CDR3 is TGTGCCTTGTGGAGAATTCCCATGGCGTATAAGAAACTCTTT. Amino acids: CALWRIPMAYKKLF.

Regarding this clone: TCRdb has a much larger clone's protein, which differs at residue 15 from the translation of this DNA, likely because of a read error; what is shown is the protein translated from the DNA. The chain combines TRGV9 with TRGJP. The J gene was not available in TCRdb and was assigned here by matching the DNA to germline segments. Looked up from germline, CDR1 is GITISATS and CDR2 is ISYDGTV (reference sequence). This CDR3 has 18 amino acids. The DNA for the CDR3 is TGTGCCTTGTGGGAGGTGAACGAGCAAGAGTTGGGCAAAAAAACCAAGGTATTT. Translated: CALWEVNEQELGKKTKVF.

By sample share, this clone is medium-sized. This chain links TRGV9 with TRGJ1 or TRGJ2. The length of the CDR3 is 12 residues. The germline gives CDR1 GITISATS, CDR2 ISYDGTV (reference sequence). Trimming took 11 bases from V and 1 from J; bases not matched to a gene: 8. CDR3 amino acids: CASYVNYYKKLF. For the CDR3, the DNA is TGTGCCTCCTACGTTAATTATTATAAGAAACTCTTT.

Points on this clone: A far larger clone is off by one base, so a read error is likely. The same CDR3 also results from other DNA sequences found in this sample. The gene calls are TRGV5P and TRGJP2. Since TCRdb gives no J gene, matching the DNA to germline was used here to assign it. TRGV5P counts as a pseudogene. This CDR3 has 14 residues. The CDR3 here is CATWGRNSDWIKTF. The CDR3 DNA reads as TGTGCCACCTGGGGCAGAAATAGCGATTGGATCAAGACGTTT.

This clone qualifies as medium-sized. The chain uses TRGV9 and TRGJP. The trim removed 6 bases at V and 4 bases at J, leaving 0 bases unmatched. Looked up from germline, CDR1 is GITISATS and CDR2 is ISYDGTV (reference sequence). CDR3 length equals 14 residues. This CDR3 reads CALWQELGKKIKVF. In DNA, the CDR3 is TGTGCCTTGTGGCAAGAGTTGGGCAAAAAAATCAAGGTATTT.

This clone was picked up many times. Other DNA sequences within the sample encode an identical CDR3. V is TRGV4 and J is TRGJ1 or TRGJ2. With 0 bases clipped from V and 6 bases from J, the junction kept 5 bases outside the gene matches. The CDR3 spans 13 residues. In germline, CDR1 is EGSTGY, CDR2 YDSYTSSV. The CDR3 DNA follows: TGTGCCACCTGGGATGGGCCGGGTTATAAGAAACTCTTT. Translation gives CATWDGPGYKKLF.

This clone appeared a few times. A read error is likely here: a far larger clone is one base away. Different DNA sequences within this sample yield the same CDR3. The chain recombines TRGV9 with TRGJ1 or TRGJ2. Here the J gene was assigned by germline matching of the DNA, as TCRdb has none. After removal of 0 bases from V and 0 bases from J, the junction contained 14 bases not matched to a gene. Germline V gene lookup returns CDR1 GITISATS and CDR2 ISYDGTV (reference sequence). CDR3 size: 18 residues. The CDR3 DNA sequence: TGTGCCTTGTGGGAGGTGCAACGTCGCGGATCGAATTATTATAAGAAACTCTTT. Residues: CALWEVQRRGSNYYKKLF.

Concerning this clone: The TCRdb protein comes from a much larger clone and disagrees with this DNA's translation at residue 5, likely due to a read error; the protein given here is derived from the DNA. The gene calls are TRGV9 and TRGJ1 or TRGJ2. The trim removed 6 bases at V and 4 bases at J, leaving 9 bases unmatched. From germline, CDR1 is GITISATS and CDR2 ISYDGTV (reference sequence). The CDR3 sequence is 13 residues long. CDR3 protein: CALWKYRYYKKLF. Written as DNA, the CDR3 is TGTGCCTTGTGGAAGTATCGCTATTATAAGAAACTCTTT.

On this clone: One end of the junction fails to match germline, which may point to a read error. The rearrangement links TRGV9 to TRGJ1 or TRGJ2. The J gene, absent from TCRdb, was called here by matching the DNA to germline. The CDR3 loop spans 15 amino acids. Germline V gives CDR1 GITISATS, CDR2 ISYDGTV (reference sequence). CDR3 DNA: TGTGCCATGTGGGAGGTGCACTGGGCGAATTATAAGAAACTCTTT. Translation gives CAMWEVHWANYKKLF.

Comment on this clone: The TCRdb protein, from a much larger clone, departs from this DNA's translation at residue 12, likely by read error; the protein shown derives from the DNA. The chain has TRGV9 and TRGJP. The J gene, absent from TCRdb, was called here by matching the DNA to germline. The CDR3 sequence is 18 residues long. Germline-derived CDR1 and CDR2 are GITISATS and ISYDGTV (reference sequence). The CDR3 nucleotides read TGTGCCTTGTGGGAGGTGCGGAGAGGAGAGTTGGACAAAAAAATCAAGGTATTT. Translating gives CALWEVRRGELDKKIKVF.

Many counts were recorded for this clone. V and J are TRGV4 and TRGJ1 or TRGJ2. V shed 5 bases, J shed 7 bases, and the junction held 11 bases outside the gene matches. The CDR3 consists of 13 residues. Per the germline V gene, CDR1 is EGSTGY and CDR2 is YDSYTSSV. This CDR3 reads CATWVNRGYKKLF. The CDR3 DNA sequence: TGTGCCACCTGGGTGAACCGAGGCTATAAGAAACTCTTT.

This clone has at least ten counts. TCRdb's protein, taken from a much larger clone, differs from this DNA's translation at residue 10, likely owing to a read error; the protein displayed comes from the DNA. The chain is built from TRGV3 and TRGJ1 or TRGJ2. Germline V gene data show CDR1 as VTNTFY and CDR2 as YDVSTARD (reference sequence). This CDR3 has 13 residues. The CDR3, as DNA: TGTGCCACCTGGGACAGGCCCTTTTATAGGAAACTCTTT. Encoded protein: CATWDRPFYRKLF.

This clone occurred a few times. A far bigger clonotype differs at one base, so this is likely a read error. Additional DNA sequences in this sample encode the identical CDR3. CDR3 nucleotides: TGTGCCTTGTGGGAGGTGCCTATTGATCGACTAGAGAATTATTATAAGAAACTTTTT. This translates into CALWEVPIDRLENYYKKLF. The V gene is given as TRGV9, and no J gene call is available. Germline V CDR1 and CDR2: GITISATS, ISYDGTV (reference sequence). The CDR3 totals 19 residues.

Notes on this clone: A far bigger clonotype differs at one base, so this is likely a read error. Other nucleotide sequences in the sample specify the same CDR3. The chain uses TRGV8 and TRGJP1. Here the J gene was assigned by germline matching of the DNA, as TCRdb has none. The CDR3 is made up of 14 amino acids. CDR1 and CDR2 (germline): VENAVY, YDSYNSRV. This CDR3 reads CATWDLTTGWFKIF. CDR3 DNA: TGTGCCACCTGGGACCTAACCACTGGCTGGTTCAAGATATTT.

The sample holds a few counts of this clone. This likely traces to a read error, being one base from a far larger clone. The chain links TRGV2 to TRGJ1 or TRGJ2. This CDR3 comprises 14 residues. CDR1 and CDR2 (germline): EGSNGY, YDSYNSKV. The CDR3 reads CATWDGRSCYKKLF. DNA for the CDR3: TGTGCCACCTGGGACGGGAGGTCTTGTTATAAGAAACTCTTC.